These 22 T cell receptor beta chains originate from one sample sequenced in a study of CD8+ T cells in alopecia areata. In alopecia areata patients, both lesional scalp punch biopsies and peripheral blood were collected. Reverse transcribed after extraction, RNA yielded cDNA as the sequencing template. Here immunoSEQ multiplex PCR was the method, and the copy in TCRdb shows in-frame clones only, minus some. The table includes roughly 20,000 clones, about 70% detected once. The sample consisted of skin, taken at week 0. The receptors were sampled from a human donor with alopecia areata.

The chain recombines TRBV6-1 with TRBJ2-5; D remains ambiguous. The J call may be mistaken, given a closer DNA end match to TRBJ2-7. CDR1 and CDR2 from the germline V gene are MNHNS and SASEGT. There are 16 residues in the CDR3. DNA for the CDR3: TGTGCCAGCAGTGAAGCAGCCCAGCAGATCTCCTACGAGCAGTACTTC. This codes for CASSEAAQQISYEQYF.

The chain links TRBV15 to TRBJ2-7; 7 positions match TRBD2. The CDR3 has 14 residues. Germline-derived CDR1 and CDR2 are LNHNV and YYDKDF (reference sequence). J gave up 0 bases and V 6 bases, and 5 bases lay outside the gene matches. CDR3 coding DNA: TGTGCCACCAGGGGTACGGGGGGCTCCTACGAGCAGTACTTC. Its protein is CATRGTGGSYEQYF. Filled out from reference TRBV15 and TRBJ2-7, the complete variable domain reads DAMVIQNPRYQVTQFGKPVTLSCSQTLNHNVMYWYQQKSSQAPKLLFHYYDKDFNNEADTPDNFQSRRPNTSFCFLDIRSPGLGDTAMYLCATRGTGGSYEQYFGPGTRLTVT.

The chain uses TRBV18 and TRBJ2-5, with D perhaps TRBD1 (6 bases). The V end lost 1 base, the J end lost 5 bases, and 14 bases lay between the germline ends. The germline V gene encodes CDR1 KGHSH and CDR2 LQKENI. The CDR3 is 15 amino acids. CDR3 DNA: TGTGCCAGCTCACCACGTTCAGGGGCCGGGGAGACCCAGTACTTC. This gives the protein CASSPRSGAGETQYF. The full variable domain, rest sourced from reference TRBV18 and TRBJ2-5, is NAGVMQNPRHLVRRRGQEARLRCSPMKGHSHVYWYRQLPEEGLKFMVYLQKENIIDESGMPKERFSAEFPKEGPSILRIQQVVRGDSAAYFCASSPRSGAGETQYFGPGTRLLVL.

This chain connects TRBV2 to TRBJ2-1; 11 bases fit TRBD1. The CDR3 runs 16 residues. V trimming: 8 bases; J trimming: 8 bases; junction bases outside the gene matches: 14. CDR1 and CDR2 (germline): SNHLY, FYNNEI. The CDR3 loop reads CASFYARDRGSYEQFF. Written as DNA, the CDR3 is TGTGCCAGCTTTTATGCCCGGGACAGGGGGTCGTATGAGCAGTTCTTC.

In the case of this clone: One junction end disagrees with the germline gene, perhaps due to a read error. The chain recombines TRBV6-5 with TRBJ2-3; possible D gene TRBD2, 6 bases. This CDR3 is built from 14 residues. Germline assignment: CDR1 MNHEY and CDR2 SVGAGI. CDR3 loop: CACSYQPGADTQYF. The DNA of the CDR3 is TGTGCCTGCAGTTACCAACCGGGAGCGGATACGCAGTATTTT.

V is TRBV11-3 and J is TRBJ1-1, with 8 positions matching TRBD1. V was pared by 1 base and J by 4 bases, with 5 bases of the junction left unmatched. The CDR3 sequence is 15 residues long. The germline gives CDR1 SGHNT, CDR2 YENEEA. This CDR3 reads CASSLAETGGTEAFF. The CDR3 DNA sequence: TGTGCCAGCAGCTTAGCCGAAACAGGGGGCACTGAAGCTTTCTTT.

CDR3 sequence: CASSSDYNTGELFF. The CDR3 DNA reads TGTGCCAGCAGCTCCGACTACAACACCGGGGAGCTGTTTTTT. The chain carries TRBV7-2 and TRBJ2-2; TRBD2 might be the D (5 bases). Trimming cost V 4 bases and J 2 bases, with 8 bases left between them. Germline CDR1 and CDR2: SGHTA and FQGNSA. CDR3 size: 14 residues.

The chain combines TRBV7-9 with TRBJ2-2; possible D gene TRBD1, 6 bases. With 5 bases removed from V and 6 bases from J, the gap between germline ends came to 25 bases. CDR3 length: 18 residues. CDR1 is SEHNR and CDR2 is FQNEAQ in the germline V gene (reference sequence). In DNA form, the CDR3 reads TGTGCCAGCAGCCCACTTGACAGGCACGCTGATAGGGCCGGGGAGCTGTTTTTT. Translation: CASSPLDRHADRAGELFF.

This rearrangement joins TRBV5-1 to TRBJ1-4; D gene unclear. V dropped 0 bases and J dropped 5 bases, with 11 bases sitting between them. Looked up from germline, CDR1 is SGHRS and CDR2 is YFSETQ. The CDR3 is 15 amino acids. DNA of the CDR3: TGCGCCAGCAGCTTGGCCGGGCAGCACAATGAAAAACTGTTTTTT. It translates to CASSLAGQHNEKLFF.

The chain couples TRBV19 to TRBJ2-1; TRBD2 matches 7 bases. Germline V gives CDR1 LNHDA, CDR2 SQIVND (reference sequence). V lost 5 bases to trimming and J lost 5 bases; unmatched junction nucleotides: 9. CDR3 length: 15 residues. This CDR3 is CASSGGGDIHNEQFF. CDR3 DNA sequence: TGTGCCAGTAGTGGGGGGGGAGATATCCACAATGAGCAGTTCTTC.

The CDR3 sequence is CASSISGLSQETQYF. In nucleotides, the CDR3 is TGTGCCAGTAGTATCTCCGGACTCTCCCAAGAGACCCAGTACTTC. This sequence joins TRBV19 and TRBJ2-5; TRBD2 is a possible D gene (5 bases). This CDR3 region has 15 residues. Germline V gene lookup returns CDR1 LNHDA and CDR2 SQIVND (reference sequence). V was pared by 3 bases and J by 1 base, with 12 bases between.

This clone was detected only once. CDR3 sequence: CASSARGGTYEQYF. The DNA of the CDR3 is TGTGCCAGCAGCGCCCGAGGAGGAACCTACGAGCAGTACTTC. The chain employs TRBV9 and TRBJ2-7; TRBD2 might be the D (5 bases). The ends were cut back, 3 bases at V and 2 bases at J, with 12 bases in the middle. CDR3 length equals 14 residues. The V gene's germline CDR1 is SGDLS and CDR2 YYNGEE.

V gene TRBV5-5 combines with J gene TRBJ1-2; TRBD1 aligns across 12 bases. V dropped 0 bases and J dropped 7; count of bases not matched to a gene: 7. CDR3 length: 16 residues. Germline CDR1 reads SGHKS; CDR2 reads YYEKEE (reference sequence). CDR3 nucleotide sequence: TGTGCCAGCAGCTTGGGGGACAGGGGGCACTACGGTGGCTACACCTTC. It is translated as CASSLGDRGHYGGYTF.

This clone showed up just a few times. The chain employs TRBV29-1 and TRBJ1-3; TRBD1 matches at 12 bases. This CDR3 spans 14 amino acids. Germline assignment: CDR1 SQVTM and CDR2 ANQGSEA. The V segment lost 6 bases and the J segment 8 bases; nucleotides outside the gene matches: 8. The CDR3 DNA is TGCAGCGTACGGTCGGGACAGGGGGCAGACACCATATATTTT. It translates to CSVRSGQGADTIYF.

V usage is TRBV18 and J usage is TRBJ2-4; the match to TRBD1 covers 7 bases. Germline V lookup: CDR1 KGHSH, CDR2 LQKENI. Unmatched junction bases numbered 6, after V lost 5 bases and J lost 5 bases. CDR3 length: 14 residues. CDR3 sequence reads: CASSARGPQNIQYF. CDR3 DNA sequence: TGTGCCAGCTCAGCGAGGGGGCCCCAAAACATTCAGTACTTC.

The J gene is TRBJ2-1, the V gene TRBV7-2, with unresolved D. Trimming left V 5 bases short and J 6 bases short, with 14 bases between. The CDR3 covers 14 residues. CDR1 and CDR2 (germline): SGHTA, FQGNSA. The CDR3 coding sequence is TGTGCCAGCAGCCCCCAGGCTACCACCAATGAGCAGTTCTTC. It codes for CASSPQATTNEQFF.

The chain couples TRBV7-9 to TRBJ2-3; no clear D. Germline-derived CDR1 and CDR2 are SEHNR and FQNEAQ (reference sequence). CDR3 length equals 12 residues. V gave up 7 bases and J gave up 6 bases, with 11 bases separating them. CDR3 sequence: CASTPTGDTQYF. The CDR3, as DNA: TGTGCCAGCACTCCCACGGGTGATACGCAGTATTTT.

The chain recombines TRBV11-2 with TRBJ2-7; TRBD1 agrees at 7 bases. This CDR3 has 13 amino acids. The V gene's germline CDR1 is SGHAT and CDR2 FQNNGV. Trimming took 4 bases from V and 5 from J; bases not matched to a gene: 5. In DNA, the CDR3 is TGTGCCAGCAGCTCGGGACAGTCCAACGAGCAGTACTTC. Its protein product is CASSSGQSNEQYF. The full variable domain, rest sourced from reference TRBV11-2 and TRBJ2-7, is EAGVAQSPRYKIIEKRQSVAFWCNPISGHATLYWYQQILGQGPKLLIQFQNNGVVDDSQLPKDRFSAERLKGVDSTLKIQPAKLEDSAVYLCASSSGQSNEQYFGPGTRLTVT.

This rearrangement joins TRBV10-2 to TRBJ2-7; no clear D. The germline gives CDR1 WSHSY, CDR2 SAAADI. V dropped 7 bases and J dropped 1 base, with 11 bases sitting between them. This CDR3 comprises 13 residues. Written as DNA, the CDR3 is TGCGCCAGCACGCGGCAGATATCCTACGAGCAGTACTTC. Translated: CASTRQISYEQYF.

The chain joins TRBV5-1 to TRBJ1-4; D is unclear. The CDR3 is made up of 16 amino acids. Germline values: CDR1 SGHRS, CDR2 YFSETQ. The V gene lost 0 bases and the J gene lost 4 bases, with 13 bases spanning the gap. The CDR3 here is CASSLVPWGLNEKLFF. The CDR3 region has the DNA TGCGCCAGCAGCTTGGTCCCCTGGGGTCTTAATGAAAAACTGTTTTTT.

The chain uses TRBV10-3 and TRBJ1-6; D is undetermined. V was pared by 0 bases and J by 8 bases, with 11 bases between. This CDR3 contains 15 residues. Germline lookup yields CDR1 ENHRY and CDR2 SYGVKD. CDR3 DNA sequence: TGTGCCATCAGTGAGTCCGCCAGGCAGGATTCACCCCTCCACTTT. Amino acids: CAISESARQDSPLHF.

About this clone: This sample includes further DNA sequences coding for the same CDR3. The chain is built from TRBV27 and TRBJ1-1; D is unclear. Germline CDR1 reads MNHEY; CDR2 reads SMNVEV (reference sequence). CDR3 size: 13 residues. V lost 5 bases to trimming and J lost 2 bases, with 9 bases between them. In DNA form, the CDR3 reads TGTGCCAGCAGTCATAGAGGCAACACTGAAGCTTTCTTT. Translating gives CASSHRGNTEAFF.